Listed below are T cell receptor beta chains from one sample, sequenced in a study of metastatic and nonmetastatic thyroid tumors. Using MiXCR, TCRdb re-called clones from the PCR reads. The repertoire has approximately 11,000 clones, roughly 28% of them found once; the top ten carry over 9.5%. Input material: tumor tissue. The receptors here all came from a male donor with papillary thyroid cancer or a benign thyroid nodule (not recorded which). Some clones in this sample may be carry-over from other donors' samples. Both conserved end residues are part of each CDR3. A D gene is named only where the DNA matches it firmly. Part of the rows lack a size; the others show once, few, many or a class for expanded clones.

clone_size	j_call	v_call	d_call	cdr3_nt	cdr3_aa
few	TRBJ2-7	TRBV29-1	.	TGCAGCATAAGAGTAGTCGTCTACGAGCAGTACTTC	CSIRVVVYEQYF
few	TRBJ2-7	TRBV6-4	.	TGTGCCAGCGGAGTATACGAGCAGTACTTC	CASGVYEQYF
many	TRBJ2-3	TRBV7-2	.	TGTGCCAGCAGCTTAGTGACCCTCCCTACACAAGATACGCAGTATTTT	CASSLVTLPTQDTQYF
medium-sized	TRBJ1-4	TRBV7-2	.	TGTGCCAGCAGCTTACGGGGGGGCCCCCTAGGTGAAAAACTGTTTTTT	CASSLRGGPLGEKLFF
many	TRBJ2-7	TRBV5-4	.	TGTGCCAGCAGCTTGGAGGGTTACGAGCAGTACTTC	CASSLEGYEQYF
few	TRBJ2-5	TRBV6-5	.	TGTGCCAGCAGTTACGACCCCAACTCCGGGCAAGAGACCCAGTACTTC	CASSYDPNSGQETQYF
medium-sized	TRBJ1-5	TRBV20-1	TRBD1	TGCAGTGCTAGGGTCGGACAGGGGTCCCCGGGGCCCCAGCATTTT	CSARVGQGSPGPQHF
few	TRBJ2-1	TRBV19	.	TGTGCCAGTAGTTTTCTCGGGAGTCACAATGAGCAGTTCTTC	CASSFLGSHNEQFF
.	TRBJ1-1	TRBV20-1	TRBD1	TGCAGTGCTAGAGATACGGGACCAGGACAGGGAAGTTTTTTTGAAGCTTTCTTT	CSARDTGPGQGSFFEAFF
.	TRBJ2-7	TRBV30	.	TGTGCCTCGAGGGGGGGGCGTGAGCAGTACTTC	CASRGGREQYF
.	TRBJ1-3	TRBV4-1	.	TGCGCCAGCAGTCCGTTGGGTGGGGAACGGCGAAACACCATATATTTT	CASSPLGGERRNTIYF
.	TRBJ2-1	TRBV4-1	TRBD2	TGCGCCAGCAGCCAAGGGACTAGCGCTAAAGAGCAGTTCTTC	CASSQGTSAKEQFF
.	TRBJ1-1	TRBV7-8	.	TGTGCCAGCAGCTTAGCGTGGTCAGGGAGGCACACTGAAGCTTTCTTT	CASSLAWSGRHTEAFF
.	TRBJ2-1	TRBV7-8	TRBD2	TGTGCCAGCGGGGAGACTAGCGGGAGTGCCAGAACAGGTGAGCAGTTCTTC	CASGETSGSARTGEQFF
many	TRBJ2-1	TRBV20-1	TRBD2	TGCAGTGCTACTTGGACTAGCGGGAGGGCCGGCGAGCAGTTCTTC	CSATWTSGRAGEQFF
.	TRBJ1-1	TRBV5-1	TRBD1	TGCGCCAGCAGCATGCGGACAGGGGGGCTGGGCACTGAAGCTTTCTTT	CASSMRTGGLGTEAFF
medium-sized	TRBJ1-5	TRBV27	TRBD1	TGTGCCAGCAGTTTTATTACAGGGGGTGGCAATCAGCCCCAGCATTTT	CASSFITGGGNQPQHF
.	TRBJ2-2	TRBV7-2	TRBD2	TGTGCCAGCAGTCCGGGGGGGGCCGGGGAGCTGTTTTTT	CASSPGGAGELFF
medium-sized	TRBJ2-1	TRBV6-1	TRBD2	TGTGCCACTGCGACTAGCGGGGAATACAATGAGCAGTTCTTC	CATATSGEYNEQFF
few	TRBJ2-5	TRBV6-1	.	TGTGCCAGCAGTTTCGGGATGGACCCAGAGACCCAGTACTTC	CASSFGMDPETQYF
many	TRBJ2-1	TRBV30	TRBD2	TGTGCCTGGGGACTAGCGGGAGCGAATTACAATGAGCAGTTCTTC	CAWGLAGANYNEQFF
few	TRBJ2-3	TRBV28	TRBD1	TGTGCCAGCAGTACCGGGACAGGGGGCAGAGATACGCAGTATTTT	CASSTGTGGRDTQYF
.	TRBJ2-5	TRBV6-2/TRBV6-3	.	TGTGCCAGCAGTTACGGGTACGTGGCAGATCAAGAGACCCAGTACTTC	CASSYGYVADQETQYF
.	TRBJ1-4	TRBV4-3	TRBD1	TGCGCCAGCAGCCAGACGTCCGGGACAGGGTTAGAAAAACTGTTTTTT	CASSQTSGTGLEKLFF
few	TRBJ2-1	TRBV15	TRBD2	TGTGCCACCAGCAGAATACTAGCGGTGTACAATGAGCAGTTCTTC	CATSRILAVYNEQFF
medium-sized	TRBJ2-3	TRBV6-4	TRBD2	TGTGCCAGCACCCGGACTAGCGGGGGGGCAGATACGCAGTATTTT	CASTRTSGGADTQYF
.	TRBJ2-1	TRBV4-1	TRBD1	TGCGCCAGCAGCCCTGCCGGGACAGGGGGTATAAATGAGCAGTTCTTC	CASSPAGTGGINEQFF
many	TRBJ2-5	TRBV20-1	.	TGCAGTCCCCAACGAGGGGGAGAGACCCAGTACTTC	CSPQRGGETQYF
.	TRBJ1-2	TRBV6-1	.	TGTGCCAGCAGTAAAGTGGTCTATTGCTACACCTTC	CASSKVVYCYTF
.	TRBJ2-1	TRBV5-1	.	TGCGCCAGCAGCTTGCGGACCGGGACTGGATATAATGAGCAGTTCTTC	CASSLRTGTGYNEQFF
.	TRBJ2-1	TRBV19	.	TGTGCCAGTAGTATAGTGAGGGGTGATGAGCAGTTCTTC	CASSIVRGDEQFF
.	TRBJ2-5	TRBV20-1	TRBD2	TGCAGTGCTAGAGATCTCCCGCGGGGGGCGAGGTACCAAGAGACCCAGTACTTC	CSARDLPRGARYQETQYF
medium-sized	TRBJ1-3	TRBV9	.	TGTGCCAGCAGCGTAGGAGTATCCGCTCTTGGAAACACCATATATTTT	CASSVGVSALGNTIYF
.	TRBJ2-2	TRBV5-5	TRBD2	TGTGCCAGCAGCCCCGGACTAGCGGGAGGGTCCGGGGAGCTGTTTTTT	CASSPGLAGGSGELFF
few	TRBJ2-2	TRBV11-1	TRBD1	TGTGCCAGCAGCCACCCAGGGGGATCTAACACCGGGGAGCTGTTTTTT	CASSHPGGSNTGELFF
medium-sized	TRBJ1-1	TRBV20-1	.	TGCAGTGCTCCCCTCGAACAGGGGAACACTGAAGCTTTCTTT	CSAPLEQGNTEAFF
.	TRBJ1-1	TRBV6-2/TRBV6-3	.	TGTGCCAGCAGTCAAAGGGAGAACACTGAAGCTTTCTTT	CASSQRENTEAFF
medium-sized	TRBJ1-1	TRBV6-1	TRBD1	TGTGCCAGCAGTTTTAATCACAGGGGGCGTGGAGCTTTCTTT	CASSFNHRGRGAFF
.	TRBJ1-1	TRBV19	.	TGTGCCAGTAGTCTTTGGGGGAACACTGAAGCTTTCTTT	CASSLWGNTEAFF
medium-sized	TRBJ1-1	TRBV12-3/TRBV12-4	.	TGTGCCAGCAGTTTTAAAGGGAACACTGAAGCTTTCTTT	CASSFKGNTEAFF
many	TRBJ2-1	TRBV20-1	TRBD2	TGCAGTGCCAGATTGGCCAGCGGGAGGGCCGAATCCTACAATGAGCAGTTCTTC	CSARLASGRAESYNEQFF
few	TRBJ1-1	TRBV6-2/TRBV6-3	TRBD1	TGTGCCAGCACATCGACAGGGACCACTGAAGCTTTCTTT	CASTSTGTTEAFF
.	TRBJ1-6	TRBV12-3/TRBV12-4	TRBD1	TGTGCCAGCAATAGACAGGGCGGTGATTCACCCCTCCACTTT	CASNRQGGDSPLHF
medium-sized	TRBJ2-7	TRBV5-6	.	TGTGCCAGCAGCTTGGTAGGTGAGACCTACGAGCAGTACTTC	CASSLVGETYEQYF